These T cell receptor beta chains were read from a single sample in a study of blood T cell repertoires in COVID-19. Measured with immunoSEQ multiplex PCR; TCRdb has only the in-frame clones, and not every one. This table holds roughly 180,000 clones, 80% to 85% found once. The specimen sequenced was peripheral blood. All receptors come from a middle-aged woman with COVID-19, enrolled during active disease. Both conserved end residues are part of each CDR3. The order of the fields is V gene, clone size, D gene, J gene, CDR3 protein, CDR3 DNA. A D gene is named only where the DNA matches it firmly. Part of the rows lack a size; the others show once, few, many or a class for expanded clones.

TRBV7-8,NA,TRBD1,TRBJ1-6,CASSSRDRGSNSPLHF,TGTGCCAGCAGCTCCAGGGACAGGGGTTCCAATTCACCCCTCCACTTT
TRBV27,once,NA,TRBJ2-7,CASSPRQFYEQYF,TGTGCCAGCAGTCCCCGACAGTTTTACGAGCAGTACTTC
TRBV7-7,NA,NA,TRBJ1-4,CASSSGRAKGNEKLFF,TGTGCCAGCAGCTCCGGCCGAGCAAAGGGGAATGAAAAACTGTTTTTT
TRBV7-9,NA,TRBD1,TRBJ1-2,CASSLAALQGVRSGYTF,TGTGCCAGCAGCTTAGCGGCCCTACAGGGGGTCAGGTCGGGCTACACCTTC
TRBV19,NA,TRBD1,TRBJ1-4,CASTPTGGVEKLFF,TGTGCCAGTACCCCGACAGGGGGCGTTGAAAAACTGTTTTTT
TRBV2,NA,TRBD2,TRBJ2-3,CASSPQLAGWDTQYF,TGTGCCAGCAGTCCCCAACTAGCGGGATGGGATACGCAGTATTTT
TRBV6-5,NA,NA,TRBJ1-1,CASRSYGGNEAFF,TGTGCCAGCAGGTCCTACGGGGGGAATGAAGCTTTCTTT
TRBV6-5,NA,NA,TRBJ2-5,CASGIFDEGWETQYF,TGTGCCAGCGGAATTTTTGATGAGGGTTGGGAGACCCAGTACTTC
TRBV5-1,NA,NA,TRBJ2-1,CASSLLASSSYNEQFF,TGCGCCAGCAGCTTGTTAGCTAGCAGCTCCTACAATGAGCAGTTCTTC
TRBV9,once,NA,TRBJ2-7,CASSAGRGEQYF,TGTGCCAGCAGCGCGGGCAGGGGCGAGCAGTACTTC
TRBV3-1/TRBV3-2,NA,TRBD1,TRBJ2-7,CASSPGQGAGEQYF,TGTGCCAGCAGCCCGGGACAGGGGGCGGGGGAGCAGTACTTC
TRBV28,NA,NA,TRBJ1-1,CASSLIMNTEAFF,TGTGCCAGCAGTTTAATTATGAACACTGAAGCTTTCTTT
TRBV5-8,NA,NA,TRBJ2-7,CASSSYYEQYF,TGTGCCAGCAGCTCCTACTACGAGCAGTACTTC
TRBV11-3,few,NA,TRBJ2-1,CASTPLAEQFF,TGTGCCAGCACTCCCTTGGCTGAGCAGTTCTTC
TRBV11-1,NA,NA,TRBJ2-7,CASSLELGTRGEQYF,TGTGCCAGCAGCTTAGAACTTGGCACCCGGGGGGAGCAGTACTTC
TRBV27,NA,TRBD1,TRBJ1-2,CASKTPGQGFGYTF,TGTGCCAGCAAAACGCCGGGACAGGGTTTTGGCTACACCTTC
TRBV10-3,NA,TRBD1,TRBJ2-7,CAISQPGQGKSYEQYF,TGTGCCATCAGTCAGCCAGGACAGGGGAAGTCCTACGAGCAGTACTTC
TRBV4-2,NA,NA,TRBJ1-1,CASSQGSRNTEAFF,TGTGCCAGCAGCCAAGGGAGTAGGAACACTGAAGCTTTCTTT
TRBV6-5,NA,TRBD1,TRBJ1-5,CASSYGQGSQPQHF,TGTGCCAGCAGTTACGGACAGGGGAGTCAGCCCCAGCATTTT
TRBV6-5,NA,TRBD1,TRBJ2-1,CASSYSGTGKGNEQFF,TGTGCCAGCAGTTACTCCGGGACAGGGAAGGGCAATGAGCAGTTCTTC
TRBV29-1,NA,NA,TRBJ2-5,CSVLGAGKGQTQYF,TGCAGCGTTCTGGGGGCAGGGAAGGGACAGACCCAGTACTTC
TRBV2,NA,NA,TRBJ2-1,CASKGGGEFYNEQFF,TGTGCCAGCAAAGGGGGGGGCGAATTCTACAATGAGCAGTTCTTC
TRBV6-2/TRBV6-3,few,TRBD1,TRBJ1-2,CASSPRTGGFGYTF,TGTGCCAGCAGCCCTAGGACAGGGGGATTTGGCTACACCTTC
TRBV11-3,NA,TRBD1,TRBJ1-5,CASSPDGQGADQPQHF,TGTGCCAGCAGCCCCGACGGACAGGGTGCAGATCAGCCCCAGCATTTT
TRBV11-3,NA,TRBD2,TRBJ2-1,CASSLGTRGTNEQFF,TGTGCCAGCAGCTTAGGGACTAGAGGAACCAATGAGCAGTTCTTC
TRBV18,NA,NA,TRBJ1-2,CASSPLDRNYGYTF,TGTGCCAGCTCACCACTCGACAGGAACTATGGCTACACCTTC
TRBV3-1/TRBV3-2,NA,TRBD1,TRBJ1-2,CASSGDRLYGYTF,TGTGCCAGCAGCGGGGACAGGCTCTATGGCTACACCTTC
TRBV10-1,NA,TRBD2,TRBJ2-3,CASTPAGERPDTQYF,TGCGCCAGCACCCCCGCGGGGGAACGGCCAGATACGCAGTATTTT
TRBV28,NA,NA,TRBJ1-5,CASSFPQGGAAQHF,TGTGCCAGCAGTTTCCCCCAGGGCGGGGCGGCCCAGCATTTT
TRBV5-1,NA,NA,TRBJ1-1,CASSPRPTPNTEAFF,TGCGCCAGCAGCCCACGCCCGACTCCGAACACTGAAGCTTTCTTT
TRBV6-5,once,NA,TRBJ1-3,CASSYGGHSGNTIYF,TGTGCCAGCAGTTACGGGGGCCACTCTGGAAACACCATATATTTT
TRBV27,NA,TRBD1,TRBJ1-1,CASRDGQANTEAFF,TGTGCCAGCAGAGATGGACAGGCGAACACTGAAGCTTTCTTT
TRBV11-2,NA,NA,TRBJ1-2,CASSLVASNYGYTF,TGTGCCAGCAGCTTAGTAGCCAGTAACTATGGCTACACCTTC
TRBV19,once,NA,TRBJ1-3,CASSLYSPGGTGNTIYF,TGTGCCAGTAGTCTCTACTCTCCTGGCGGGACTGGAAACACCATATATTTT
TRBV4-2,NA,NA,TRBJ2-3,CASSQEPGLVTDTQYF,TGTGCCAGCAGCCAAGAACCAGGGCTTGTCACAGATACGCAGTATTTT